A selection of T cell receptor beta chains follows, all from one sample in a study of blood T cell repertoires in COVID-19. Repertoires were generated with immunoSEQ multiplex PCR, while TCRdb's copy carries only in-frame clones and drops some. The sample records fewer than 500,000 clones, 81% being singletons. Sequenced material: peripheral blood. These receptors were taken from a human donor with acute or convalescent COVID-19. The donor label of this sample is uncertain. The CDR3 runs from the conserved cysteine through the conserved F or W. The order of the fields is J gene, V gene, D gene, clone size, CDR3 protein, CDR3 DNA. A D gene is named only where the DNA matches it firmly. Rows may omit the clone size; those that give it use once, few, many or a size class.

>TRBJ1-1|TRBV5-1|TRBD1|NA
CASSLKQGALAEAFF
TGCGCCAGCAGCTTGAAGCAGGGGGCGTTAGCTGAAGCTTTCTTT
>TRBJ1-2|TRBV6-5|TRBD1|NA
CASSYYGTGGGYTF
TGTGCCAGCAGTTATTACGGGACAGGGGGGGGCTACACCTTC
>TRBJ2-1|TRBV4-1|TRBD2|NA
CASSQGKAGVGINEQFF
TGCGCCAGCAGCCAAGGGAAAGCGGGAGTAGGTATCAATGAGCAGTTCTTC
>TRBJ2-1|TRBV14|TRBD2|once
CASSQVTSGAYNEQFF
TGTGCCAGCAGCCAGGTGACTAGCGGGGCCTACAATGAGCAGTTCTTC
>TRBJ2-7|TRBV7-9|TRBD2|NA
CASLPLLAGTSYEQYF
TGTGCCAGCTTGCCCCTACTAGCGGGGACCTCCTACGAGCAGTACTTC
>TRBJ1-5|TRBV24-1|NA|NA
CATSDQDSPNQPQHF
TGTGCCACCAGTGACCAAGACAGCCCTAATCAGCCCCAGCATTTT
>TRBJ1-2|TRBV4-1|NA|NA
CASSQEVRGYAYGYTF
TGCGCCAGCAGCCAAGAGGTGAGGGGGTACGCCTATGGCTACACCTTC
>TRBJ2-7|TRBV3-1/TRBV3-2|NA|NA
CASSPATNYEQYF
TGTGCCAGCAGCCCCGCAACAAACTACGAGCAGTACTTC
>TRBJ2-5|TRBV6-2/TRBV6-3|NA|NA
CASSYLVGSGVGQETQYF
TGTGCCAGCAGTTACTTAGTCGGCTCGGGGGTAGGGCAAGAGACCCAGTACTTC
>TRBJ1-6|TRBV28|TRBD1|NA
CASTTGTEGNSPLHF
TGTGCCAGCACTACCGGGACAGAAGGCAATTCACCCCTCCACTTT
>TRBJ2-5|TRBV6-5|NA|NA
CASSYSGARETQYF
TGTGCCAGCAGTTACTCAGGGGCTCGGGAGACCCAGTACTTC
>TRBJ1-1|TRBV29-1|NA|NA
CSAIILTEAFF
TGCAGCGCAATAATCCTGACTGAAGCTTTCTTT
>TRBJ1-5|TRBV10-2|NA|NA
CASSPSLGRASHQPQHF
TGCGCCAGCAGCCCCTCCTTGGGCAGGGCGTCGCATCAGCCCCAGCATTTT
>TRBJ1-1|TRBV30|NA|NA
CAWEPHRAEAFF
TGTGCCTGGGAACCCCACAGGGCTGAAGCTTTCTTT
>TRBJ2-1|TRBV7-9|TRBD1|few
CASSYSGTGGQFF
TGTGCCAGCAGCTACTCCGGGACAGGGGGGCAGTTCTTC
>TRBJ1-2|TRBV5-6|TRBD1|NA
CASSLITGGGGYTF
TGTGCCAGCAGCTTGATAACAGGGGGCGGTGGCTACACCTTC
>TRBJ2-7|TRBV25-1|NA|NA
CASTLGLPYEQYF
TGTGCCAGCACTCTTGGACTTCCCTACGAGCAGTACTTC
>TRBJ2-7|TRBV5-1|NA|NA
CASSLVAPPSSYEQYF
TGCGCCAGCAGCTTGGTCGCCCCCCCGAGCTCCTACGAGCAGTACTTC
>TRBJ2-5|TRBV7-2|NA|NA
CASSTRSRETQYF
TGTGCCAGCAGCACTCGTTCTAGGGAGACCCAGTACTTC
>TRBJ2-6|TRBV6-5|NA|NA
CASSYISGAGANVLTF
TGTGCCAGCAGTTACATCAGCGGCGCTGGGGCCAACGTCCTGACTTTC
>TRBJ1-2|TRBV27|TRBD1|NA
CASSPGTGGIDGYTF
TGTGCCAGCAGTCCAGGGACAGGGGGGATCGATGGCTACACCTTC
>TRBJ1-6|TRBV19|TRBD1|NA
CARDRGQGSPLHF
TGTGCCAGGGACAGGGGGCAGGGTTCACCCCTCCACTTT
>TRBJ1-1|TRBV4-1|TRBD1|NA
CASSQDQGQFYVTEAFF
TGCGCCAGCAGCCAAGACCAGGGACAGTTCTACGTCACTGAAGCTTTCTTT
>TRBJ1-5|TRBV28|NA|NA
CASSLPRGLKPQHF
TGTGCCAGCAGTTTACCCAGGGGTCTGAAGCCCCAGCATTTT
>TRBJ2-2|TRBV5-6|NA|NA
CASSLRDTATGELFF
TGTGCCAGCAGCTTGAGGGACACGGCCACCGGGGAGCTGTTTTTT
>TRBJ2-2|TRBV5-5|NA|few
CASSLATTGELFF
TGTGCCAGCAGCTTGGCTACGACCGGGGAGCTGTTTTTT
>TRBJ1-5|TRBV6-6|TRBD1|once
CASRPGTGVQPQHF
TGTGCCAGCAGGCCTGGGACAGGGGTTCAGCCCCAGCATTTT
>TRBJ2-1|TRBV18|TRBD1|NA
CASSFRTGAGNEQFF
TGTGCCAGCTCATTTCGGACAGGGGCTGGGAATGAGCAGTTCTTC
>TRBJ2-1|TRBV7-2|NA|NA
CASKQGGSYNEQFF
TGTGCCAGCAAACAGGGGGGGAGCTACAATGAGCAGTTCTTC
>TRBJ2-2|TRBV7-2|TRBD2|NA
CASSPQRTSGSHGELFF
TGTGCCAGCAGCCCCCAAAGGACTAGCGGGAGTCACGGGGAGCTGTTTTTT
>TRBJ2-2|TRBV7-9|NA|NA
CASTRAGFRNTGELFF
TGTGCCAGCACCCGGGCGGGGTTTAGGAACACCGGGGAGCTGTTTTTT
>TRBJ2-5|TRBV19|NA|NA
CASSTPFQETQYF
TGTGCCAGTAGTACCCCATTCCAAGAGACCCAGTACTTC
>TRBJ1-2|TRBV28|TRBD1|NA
CASSFWDRGRIYYGYTF
TGTGCCAGCAGTTTCTGGGACAGGGGGCGCATTTACTATGGCTACACCTTC
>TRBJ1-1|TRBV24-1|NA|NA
CATREGVNTEAFF
TGTGCCACCCGGGAGGGGGTGAACACTGAAGCTTTCTTT
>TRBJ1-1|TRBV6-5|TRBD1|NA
CASIPGQGNTEAFF
TGTGCCAGCATCCCGGGACAGGGGAACACTGAAGCTTTCTTT
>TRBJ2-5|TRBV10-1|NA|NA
CASSEGLRGGETQYF
TGCGCCAGCAGTGAAGGGCTACGGGGTGGAGAGACCCAGTACTTC
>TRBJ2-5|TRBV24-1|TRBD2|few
CATSDSRKRGGQETQYF
TGTGCCACCAGTGATTCCCGAAAGCGGGGGGGCCAAGAGACCCAGTACTTC
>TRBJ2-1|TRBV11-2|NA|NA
CASSSPGAGVGNEQFF
TGTGCCAGCAGCTCACCGGGTGCAGGGGTAGGGAATGAGCAGTTCTTC
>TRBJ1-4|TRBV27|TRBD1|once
CASSFIDRVDEKLFF
TGTGCCAGCAGTTTCATCGACAGGGTCGACGAAAAACTGTTTTTT
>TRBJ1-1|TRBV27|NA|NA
CASSPYSPPNTEAFF
TGTGCCAGCAGTCCATACTCTCCCCCGAACACTGAAGCTTTCTTT
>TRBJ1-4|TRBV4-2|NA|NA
CASSQDRGANEKLFF
TGTGCCAGCAGCCAAGATCGCGGTGCTAATGAAAAACTGTTTTTT
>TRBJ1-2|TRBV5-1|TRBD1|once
CASSWRDSRTQDGYTF
TGCGCCAGCAGCTGGAGGGACAGCCGAACGCAAGATGGCTACACCTTC
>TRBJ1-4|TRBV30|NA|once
CAWSHLGRDNEKLFF
TGTGCCTGGAGTCACTTAGGCAGGGATAATGAAAAACTGTTTTTT
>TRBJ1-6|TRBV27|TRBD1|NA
CASSPKTGKSSPLHF
TGTGCCAGCAGTCCAAAGACAGGGAAAAGTTCACCCCTCCACTTT
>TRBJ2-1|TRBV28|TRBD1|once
CASSTLTGQGADEQFF
TGTGCCAGCAGCACCCTTACGGGACAGGGGGCCGATGAGCAGTTCTTC
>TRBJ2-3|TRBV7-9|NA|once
CASSRSEDTQYF
TGTGCCAGCAGCCGGAGCGAGGATACGCAGTATTTT
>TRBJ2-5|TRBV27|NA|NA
CASSGMTQETQYF
TGTGCCAGTTCGGGTATGACTCAAGAGACCCAGTACTTC
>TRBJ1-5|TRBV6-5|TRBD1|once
CASRRTGGNRQPQHF
TGTGCCAGCAGGCGGACAGGGGGAAATCGTCAGCCCCAGCATTTT
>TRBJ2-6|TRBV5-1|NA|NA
CASSFGLRDSSGANVLTF
TGCGCCAGCAGCTTTGGGCTCCGGGACTCCTCTGGGGCCAACGTCCTGACTTTC
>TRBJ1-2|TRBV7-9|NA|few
CASMSGRHGYTF
TGTGCCAGCATGTCAGGGAGGCATGGCTACACCTTC
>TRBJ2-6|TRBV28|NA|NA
CASSEGANVLTF
TGTGCCAGCAGTGAGGGGGCCAACGTCCTGACTTTC
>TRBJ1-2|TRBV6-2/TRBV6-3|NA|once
CASTPWANYGYTF
TGTGCCAGCACCCCGTGGGCGAACTATGGCTACACCTTC
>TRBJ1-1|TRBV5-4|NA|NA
CASSSGGEGYTEAFF
TGTGCCAGCAGCTCGGGGGGCGAGGGGTACACTGAAGCTTTCTTT
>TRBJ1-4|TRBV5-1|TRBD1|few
CASSFRQGGNFGEKLFF
TGCGCCAGCAGCTTCCGACAGGGCGGGAACTTCGGTGAAAAACTGTTTTTT
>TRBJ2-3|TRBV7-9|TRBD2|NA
CASSLAAAGGFDTQYF
TGTGCCAGCAGCTTAGCGGCAGCGGGAGGGTTTGATACGCAGTATTTT
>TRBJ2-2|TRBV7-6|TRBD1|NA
CASSQTGVNTGELFF
TGTGCCAGCAGCCAAACAGGGGTGAACACCGGGGAGCTGTTTTTT
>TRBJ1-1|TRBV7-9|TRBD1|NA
CASSQGGNTEAFF
TGTGCCAGCAGCCAGGGGGGGAACACTGAAGCTTTCTTT
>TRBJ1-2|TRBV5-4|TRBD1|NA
CASSFSRGNGYTF
TGTGCCAGCAGCTTCTCCAGGGGGAACGGCTACACCTTC
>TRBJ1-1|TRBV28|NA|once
CASSLIQNTEAFF
TGTGCCAGCAGTTTAATTCAAAACACTGAAGCTTTCTTT